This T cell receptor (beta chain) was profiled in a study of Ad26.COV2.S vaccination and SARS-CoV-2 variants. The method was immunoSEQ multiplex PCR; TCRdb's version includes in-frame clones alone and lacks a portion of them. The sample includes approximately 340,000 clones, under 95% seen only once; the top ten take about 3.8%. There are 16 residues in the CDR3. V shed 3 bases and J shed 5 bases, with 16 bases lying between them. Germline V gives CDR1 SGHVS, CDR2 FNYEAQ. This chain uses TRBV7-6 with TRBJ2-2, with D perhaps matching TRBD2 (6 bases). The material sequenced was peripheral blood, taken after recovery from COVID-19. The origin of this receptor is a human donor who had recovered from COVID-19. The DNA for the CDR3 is TGTGCCAGCAGCTTTATGAGCGGGTCCCCGACCGGGGAGCTGTTTTTT. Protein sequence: CASSFMSGSPTGELFF.